Shown below are 8 T cell receptor beta chains from a single sample sequenced in a study of cytomegalovirus exposure and HLA in healthy donors. The PCR was carried out with 60 Vbeta primers and 13 Jbeta primers. The table came from immunoSEQ multiplex PCR; TCRdb's copy has only in-frame clones and leaves some out. The data hold fewer than 350,000 clones, with roughly 90% observed a single time. Sequences were obtained from PBMCs. These receptor sequences come from a woman aged 18-29 years in good health and CMV-seronegative.

V usage is TRBV27 and J usage is TRBJ1-2; no clear D. Trimming left V 3 bases short and J 6 bases short, with 11 bases between. Germline lookup yields CDR1 MNHEY and CDR2 SMNVEV (reference sequence). CDR3 length equals 13 residues. CDR3 bases: TGTGCCAGCAGTTTCGCAGGAAGAAATGGCTACACCTTC. It encodes CASSFAGRNGYTF.

The DNA of the CDR3 is TGTGCCAGCAGTTTATCGGAGAGCGGGGGGTGGGAGACCCAGTACTTC. It translates to CASSLSESGGWETQYF. This chain joins TRBV27 and TRBJ2-5; TRBD2 agrees at 9 bases. Germline V lookup: CDR1 MNHEY, CDR2 SMNVEV (reference sequence). J lost 5 bases, V lost 0 bases, and 7 bases had no gene match. The CDR3 totals 16 residues.

The chain is built from TRBV6-5 and TRBJ2-2; no reliable D call. The V and J ends lost 6 bases and 7 bases respectively, with 12 bases between them. Per germline, CDR1 MNHEY and CDR2 SVGAGI. CDR3 length: 13 residues. Here the CDR3 DNA reads TGTGCCAGCAGATTGTCGGAGCACGGGGAGCTGTTTTTT. Encoded protein: CASRLSEHGELFF.

The chain uses TRBV7-3 and TRBJ2-2; D might be TRBD2 (6 bases). Trimming took off 4 bases at V and 0 bases at J, with 12 bases between the two ends. The CDR3 has 16 amino acids. The germline gives CDR1 SGHTA, CDR2 FQGTGA. The CDR3 sequence is CASSSPGLPNTGELFF. In DNA, the CDR3 is TGTGCCAGCAGCTCACCGGGACTTCCGAACACCGGGGAGCTGTTTTTT.

The chain carries TRBV2 and TRBJ2-7, with 11 bases fitting TRBD1. Germline V lookup: CDR1 SNHLY, CDR2 FYNNEI. With V trimmed by 8 bases and J by 6 bases, 9 bases remained unmatched. CDR3 size: 14 residues. CDR3 DNA sequence: TGTGCCAGCGTATCCGGGACAGGGGGTCCCGAGCAGTACTTC. Residues: CASVSGTGGPEQYF.

Remarks on this clone: A junction boundary mismatches the germline segment, possibly from a read error. The J gene is TRBJ2-7, the V gene TRBV6-1; no clear D gene. Germline assignment: CDR1 MNHNS and CDR2 SASEGT. The CDR3 is 15 amino acids. The CDR3 DNA reads TGTGCCAGCAGTGCTCTAAATGCTGCCTCCTTCGAGCAGTACTTC. Translation gives CASSALNAASFEQYF.

CDR3 in amino acids: CASSLPGSLQYF. The CDR3, as DNA: TGTGCCAGCAGTCTCCCTGGCAGTTTGCAGTACTTC. This chain uses TRBV6-5 with TRBJ2-7; the D is unclear. This CDR3 has 12 residues. Between the trimmed V and J ends, which lost 5 bases and 9 bases, there was a span of 14 bases. The germline CDR1 and CDR2 sequences are MNHEY and SVGAGI.

This clone has more than one count but fewer than ten. The rearrangement uses TRBV11-2 and TRBJ1-6, with TRBD1 matching 8 bases. CDR1 is SGHAT and CDR2 is FQNNGV in the germline V gene. This CDR3 spans 15 amino acids. V trimming: 1 base; J trimming: 10 bases; junction bases outside the gene matches: 6. The CDR3 loop is CASSLVGQGRSPLHF. In DNA form, the CDR3 reads TGTGCCAGCAGCTTAGTCGGACAGGGCAGGTCACCCCTCCACTTT.